What follows describes a single TCR beta chain. The study ran its PCR with 60 Vbeta and 13 Jbeta primers. Some clones are missing from TCRdb's copy, which holds only in-frame ones; the method was immunoSEQ multiplex PCR. Found here are around 150,000 clones, 77% of them singletons; the top ten hold around 1.5%. This entry belongs to a study of cytomegalovirus exposure and HLA in healthy donors. With 2 bases clipped from V and 7 bases from J, the junction kept 4 bases outside the gene matches. The CDR3 is 13 residues long. Looked up from germline, CDR1 is MNHEY and CDR2 is SVGAGI. This sequence joins TRBV6-5 and TRBJ1-2; 7 bases agree with TRBD1. Sequenced: PBMCs. The TCR was taken from a woman under 40 in good health and CMV-seronegative. CDR3 nucleotides: TGTGCCAGCAGTTACGCAAGGACAGGTGGCTACACCTTC. Residues: CASSYARTGGYTF.